The clone carrying this T cell receptor beta chain has more than one count but fewer than ten. The CDR3 is 14 amino acids. Germline lookup yields CDR1 DFQATT and CDR2 SNEGSKA (reference sequence). V lost 0 bases and J 8 bases, leaving 13 bases between the germline ends. Primed by a sample-barcoded 5' primer and a J-beta primer mix, a second PCR proceeded for about 6 to 11 cycles. TCRdb processed the 5' RACE reads anew with MiXCR; each CDR3 protein has one entry. The sample has roughly 570,000 distinct CDR3 sequences, 27% seen once. This entry belongs to a study of blood T cells in healthy people across ages.

Sequencing was carried out using blood. The source is a woman in her seventies in good health. The chain is built from TRBV20-1 and TRBJ1-4; TRBD1 is a possible D gene (6 bases). The CDR3 reads CSARDGGRREKLFF. The CDR3 DNA reads TGCAGTGCTAGAGACGGGGGCCGCAGGGAAAAACTGTTTTTT.